This T cell receptor beta chain derives from a study of cytotoxic CD8 clonotypes in ibrutinib-treated CLL listed by TCRdb under 2021. Regarding the complete study: In this cohort, more than 14 patients were treatment-naive and ten to eleven were relapsed/refractory, while 17 to 18 had unmutated IGHV. Samples averaged roughly 260,000 productive templates and 94,082 productive rearrangements. Samples at response were collected after a median of roughly twelve months of treatment, with a range of roughly 6 to 40 months. Of the roughly 79 people in the trial, 26 had longitudinal samples available. Responses were partial in approximately 24 patients and complete in 2; after median about 63 months follow-up, around 15 stayed in remission and some twelve progressed. Cryopreserved peripheral blood mononuclear cells were collected at three points: before therapy, at response, and at either sustained remission or disease progression. All remission and progressive disease samples were collected while patients were still receiving ibrutinib.

Each clonotype received, on average, about 9.7x coverage in deep resolution sequencing performed on a MiSeq, where the target depth lay between 1 in 1 million and 1 in 200,000 T cells. The immunoSEQ hsTCRB Kit was used to generate the TCR beta libraries. On the study's bioinformatics: The data were analyzed with ImmunoSEQ Analyzer and ImmunoSEQ Data Assistant, and V, D and J gene assignments followed IMGT definitions. Clonality, which ranges from 0 to 1, was calculated by subtracting the normalized Shannon entropy of productive rearrangement frequencies from one. Public clonotype analysis was restricted to overrepresented clonotypes comprising at least 0.05% of each patient's repertoire. Some 12 age-matched healthy donor repertoires from immuneACCESS served as clonality controls. Imported from immuneACCESS, the table was reduced by TCRdb to in-frame sequences with V and J called. These copies leave out some clones; in studies compared against another copy, an unresolved V gene accounts for under half, and the cause of the remainder is not known. The V and J calls and clone size come from that table; D and trimming were worked out from the DNA. Present in this sample are just under 70,000 clones, 68% of which were seen just once. The top ten hold approximately 6.2% of the sample.

Findings and caveats that apply to the study as a whole: Public clonotypes were rare and either shrank or stayed stable during treatment, and the rise in clonality at ibrutinib response reflected expansion of private clonotypes. Sampling times were not matched between sustained-remission and progressing patients, and lymph node repertoires were not studied. At baseline, clonality was higher than in age-matched healthy donors and showed a strong correlation with circulating CD8+ T-cell counts. At ibrutinib response clonality went up, during sustained remission it held steady, and at progression it dropped back toward baseline.

V lost 0 bases and J lost 5 bases; the stretch between them is 13 bases long. CDR1 and CDR2 were assigned from the germline V gene as LGHNA and YSLEER. The CDR3 holds 15 amino acids from the cysteine to the phenylalanine. Only CDR3 DNA remains: 45 bases, in frame from the first base. Taken with the paper, the label for time point translates to: eleven to twelve months on ibrutinib. For TCR beta library preparation, roughly 1.8 micrograms of genomic DNA was extracted from cryopreserved PBMCs. Longitudinal blood samples from CLL patients on ibrutinib monotherapy were analyzed using high-throughput TCR beta sequencing. The patients took part in an open-label, single-center phase 2 trial of ibrutinib monotherapy. On this clone itself: It has no known antigen specificity. Base qualities are missing; no much larger clone stands one base away.

Sample: PBMCs, taken after 12 months of ibrutinib treatment. The TCR originated in a human donor with chronic lymphocytic leukemia. The sequence is built from TRBV4-3 and TRBJ1-1; TRBD1 is a weak D gene call, 5 bases matching. CDR3 protein: CASSQEGGAGTEAFF. The nucleotide sequence is TGCGCCAGCAGCCAAGAGGGTGGGGCGGGAACTGAAGCTTTCTTT.